This note documents a single T cell receptor (beta chain) sequence. What it recognizes is unknown. RNA was isolated and reverse transcribed to cDNA, the sequencing template. Measured with immunoSEQ multiplex PCR; TCRdb has only the in-frame clones, and not every one. This sample yields about 210,000 clones, of which around two fifths are seen a single time; about 2.4% belongs to the top ten. With V trimmed by 5 bases and J by 0 bases, 8 bases remained unmatched. The CDR3 is 16 residues long. The germline CDR1 and CDR2 sequences are MDHEN and SYDVKM. These data are taken from a study of CD8+ T cells in alopecia areata. Background on the study: Treated individuals took tofacitinib by mouth, 5 to 10 mg twice daily. Severity among treated patients was scored by the percentage of scalp area affected. Study-wide results and limits: Mice showed clearer TCR sharing than patients did, a gap that was possibly HLA-related. Because one nonresponder was included, the link of baseline CD8+ expansion to response is considered uncertain.

Treatment here: oral pan-JAK inhibitor, 5-10 mg twice daily. This TCR was recovered from a human donor with alopecia areata. Sequencing was performed on CD4+ T cells sorted from blood, taken around week 37, from a patient treated with tofacitinib. V usage is TRBV28 and J usage is TRBJ2-7; 9 bases agree with TRBD2. CDR3 region: CASSLHLAGLSYEQYF. The CDR3, as DNA: TGTGCCAGCAGTCTCCATCTAGCGGGGCTCTCCTACGAGCAGTACTTC.